This paragraph reports one T cell receptor beta chain. This specimen comes from a study of preoperative IRX-2 immunotherapy in early breast cancer. Sequenced by immunoSEQ multiplex PCR; TCRdb stores in-frame clones only, minus some. This sample has around 25,000 clones, with 80% to 90% found just once. There are 14 residues in the CDR3. The germline CDR1 and CDR2 sequences are SGDLS and YYNGEE. Between the trimmed V and J ends, which lost 0 bases and 0 bases, there was a span of 6 bases. Treatment specified: preoperative locoregional IRX-2 cytokine immunotherapy. The TCR sequence derives from a human donor with breast cancer. The genes are TRBV9 and TRBJ2-5; D remains ambiguous. The sequencing used tumor tissue, collected after IRX-2 immunotherapy. Here the CDR3 reads CASSVEGYQETQYF. CDR3 nucleotides: TGTGCCAGCAGCGTAGAAGGCTACCAAGAGACCCAGTACTTC. The full variable domain, rest sourced from reference TRBV9 and TRBJ2-5, is DSGVTQTPKHLITATGQRVTLRCSPRSGDLSVYWYQQSLDQGLQFLIQYYNGEERAKGNILERFSAQQFPDLHSELNLSSLELGDSALYFCASSVEGYQETQYFGPGTRLLVL.